This paragraph reports one T cell receptor (beta chain). What it binds is unknown. Profiling relied on immunoSEQ multiplex PCR, and the TCRdb table lists in-frame clones only, not all of them. The table records about 99,000 clones, 88% of them present only once. This specimen belongs to a study of T cell responses to AZD1222 COVID-19 vaccine. Study-wide findings and caveats: Within unmutated variant regions lay the reported targets of nearly half of spike-specific TCRs.

Trimming at V came to 2 bases and at J to 3 bases, leaving 10 bases not matched to a gene. There are 17 residues in the CDR3. CDR1 and CDR2 (germline): MNHEY, SMNVEV (reference sequence). This TCR was recovered from an adult in good health. V is TRBV27 and J is TRBJ2-7; 10 nucleotides align to TRBD2. The starting material was peripheral blood, obtained on day 0 of AZD1222 vaccination. The chain's CDR3 is CASSLRSGLAGVYEQYF. The CDR3, as DNA: TGTGCCAGCAGTTTAAGGTCGGGGCTAGCGGGAGTCTACGAGCAGTACTTC.